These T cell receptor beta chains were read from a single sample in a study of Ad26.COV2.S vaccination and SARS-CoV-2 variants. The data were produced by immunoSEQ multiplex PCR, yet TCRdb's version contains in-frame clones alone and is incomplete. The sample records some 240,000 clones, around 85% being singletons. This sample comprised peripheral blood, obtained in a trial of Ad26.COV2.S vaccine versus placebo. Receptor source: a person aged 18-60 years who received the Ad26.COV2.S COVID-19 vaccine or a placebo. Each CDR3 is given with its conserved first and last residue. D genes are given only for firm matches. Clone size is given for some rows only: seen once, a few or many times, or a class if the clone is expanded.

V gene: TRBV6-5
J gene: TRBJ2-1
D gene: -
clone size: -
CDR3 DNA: TGTGCCAGCAGTTACAGGGTAGCGTCATCCTACAATGAGCAGTTCTTC
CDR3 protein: CASSYRVASSYNEQFF

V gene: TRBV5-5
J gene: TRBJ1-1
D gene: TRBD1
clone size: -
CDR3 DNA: TGTGCCAGCAGCTCTGCAAGGACAGGGGGGGCCACTGAAGCTTTCTTT
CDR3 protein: CASSSARTGGATEAFF

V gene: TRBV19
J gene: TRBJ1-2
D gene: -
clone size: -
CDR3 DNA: TGTGCCAGTAGGTTCTACTATGGCTACACCTTC
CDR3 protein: CASRFYYGYTF

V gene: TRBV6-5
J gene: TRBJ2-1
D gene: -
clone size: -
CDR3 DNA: TGTGCCAGCAGTAACCCCGGGGAGGTCAAGAATGAGCAGTTCTTC
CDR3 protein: CASSNPGEVKNEQFF

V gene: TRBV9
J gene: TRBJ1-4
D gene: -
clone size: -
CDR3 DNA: TGTGCCAGCAGCGTAGGCTCGGGAGGTTCTGAAAAACTGTTTTTT
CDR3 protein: CASSVGSGGSEKLFF

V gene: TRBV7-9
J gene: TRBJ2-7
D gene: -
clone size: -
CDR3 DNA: TGTGCCAGCAGCTTGATACTGGGTGAGCAGTACTTC
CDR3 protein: CASSLILGEQYF

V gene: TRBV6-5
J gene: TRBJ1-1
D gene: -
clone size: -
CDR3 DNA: TGTGCCAGCAGGACGACAGCTCTGGAAGCTTTCTTT
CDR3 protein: CASRTTALEAFF

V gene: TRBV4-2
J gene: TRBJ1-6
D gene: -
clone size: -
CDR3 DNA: TGTGCCAGCAGCCGAACCAGCGAGGCCTCTAATTCACCCCTCCACTTT
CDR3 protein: CASSRTSEASNSPLHF

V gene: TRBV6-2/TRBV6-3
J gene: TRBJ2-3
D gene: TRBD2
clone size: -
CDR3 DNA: TGTGCCAGCAGTTCACCGACGGGGGGGCCAAACCGGCAATGGTTGCATACGCAGTATTTT
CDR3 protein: CASSSPTGGPNRQWLHTQYF

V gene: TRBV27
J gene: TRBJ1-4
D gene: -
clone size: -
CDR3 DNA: TGTGCCAGCAGTTTAAATGCAGGGATTGAAAAACTGTTTTTT
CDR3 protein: CASSLNAGIEKLFF

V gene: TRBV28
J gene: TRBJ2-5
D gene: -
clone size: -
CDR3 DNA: TGTGCCAGCAGTTCCCAAGTAGAGACCCAGTACTTC
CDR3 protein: CASSSQVETQYF

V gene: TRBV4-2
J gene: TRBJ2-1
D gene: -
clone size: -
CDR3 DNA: TGTGCCAGCAGCCAAGTAACCTACAATGAGCAGTTCTTC
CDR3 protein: CASSQVTYNEQFF

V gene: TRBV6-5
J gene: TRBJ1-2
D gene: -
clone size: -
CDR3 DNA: TGTGCCAGCAGTCTGGACAGCTATGGCTACACCTTC
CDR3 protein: CASSLDSYGYTF

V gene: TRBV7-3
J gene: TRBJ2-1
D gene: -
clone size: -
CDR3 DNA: TGTGCCAGCAGCTTCGGTGGAGATGAGCAGTTCTTC
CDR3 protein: CASSFGGDEQFF

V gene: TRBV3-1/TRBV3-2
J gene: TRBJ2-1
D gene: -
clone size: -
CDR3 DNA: TGTGCCAGCAGCCAAGGTCCGACAGCATACAATGAGCAGTTCTTC
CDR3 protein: CASSQGPTAYNEQFF

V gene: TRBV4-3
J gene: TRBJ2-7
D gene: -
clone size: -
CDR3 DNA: TGCGCCAGCAGCCAAGACACAGGGAACGAGCAGTACTTC
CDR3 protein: CASSQDTGNEQYF

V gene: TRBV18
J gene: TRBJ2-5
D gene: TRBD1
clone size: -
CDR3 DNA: TGTGCCAGCTCACCCAGCGACAGGGGGCAAGAGACCCAGTACTTC
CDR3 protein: CASSPSDRGQETQYF

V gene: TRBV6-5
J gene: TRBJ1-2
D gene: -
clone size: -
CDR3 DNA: TGTGCCAGCAGTTCCGGTAGGGCGAGCCCCTATGGCTACACCTTC
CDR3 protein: CASSSGRASPYGYTF

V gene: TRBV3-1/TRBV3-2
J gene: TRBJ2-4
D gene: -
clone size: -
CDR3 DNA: TGTGCCAGCATGCAAAGAAAAAACATTCAGTACTTC
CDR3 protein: CASMQRKNIQYF

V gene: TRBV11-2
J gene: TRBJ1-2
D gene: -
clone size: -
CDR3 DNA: TGTGCCAGCAGCCTCTCGAACGCGGGACCTTATGGCTACACCTTC
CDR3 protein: CASSLSNAGPYGYTF

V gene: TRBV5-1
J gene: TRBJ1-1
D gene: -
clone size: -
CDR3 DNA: TGCGCCAGCAGCTTGGTTGCAGGGAACACTGAAGCTTTCTTT
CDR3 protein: CASSLVAGNTEAFF

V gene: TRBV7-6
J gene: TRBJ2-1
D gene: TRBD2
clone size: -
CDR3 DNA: TGTGCCAGCAGCTTAGGCACTAGCGGATACAATGAGCAGTTCTTC
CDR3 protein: CASSLGTSGYNEQFF

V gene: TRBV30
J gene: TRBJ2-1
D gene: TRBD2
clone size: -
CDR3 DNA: TGTGCCTGGAGTGTAACCCGGACTAGCGGGGGCCTCAATGAGCAGTTCTTC
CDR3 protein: CAWSVTRTSGGLNEQFF

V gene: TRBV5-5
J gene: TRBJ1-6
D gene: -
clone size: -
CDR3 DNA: TGTGCCAGCAGCTTGGGGGGGGGTAATTCACCCCTCCACTTT
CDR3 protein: CASSLGGGNSPLHF

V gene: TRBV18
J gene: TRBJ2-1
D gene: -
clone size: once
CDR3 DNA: TGTGCCAGCTCACCACCGGACAAATCCTACAATGAGCAGTTCTTC
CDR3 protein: CASSPPDKSYNEQFF

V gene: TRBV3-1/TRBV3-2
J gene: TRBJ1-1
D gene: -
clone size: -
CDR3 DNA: TGTGCCAGCAGCCAAGGTTTGAGTTACGGGGCTTTCTTT
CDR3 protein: CASSQGLSYGAFF

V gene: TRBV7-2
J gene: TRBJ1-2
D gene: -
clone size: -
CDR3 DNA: TGTGCCAGCAGCTTAGTGACGGGAGGGCTCTATGGCTACACCTTC
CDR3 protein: CASSLVTGGLYGYTF

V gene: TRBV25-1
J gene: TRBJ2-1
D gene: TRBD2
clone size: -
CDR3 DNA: TGTGCCAGCAGAGGGGAGGGGTTTTCCTACAATGAGCAGTTCTTC
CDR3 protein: CASRGEGFSYNEQFF

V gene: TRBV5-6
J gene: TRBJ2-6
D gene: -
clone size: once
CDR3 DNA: TGTGCCAGCAGCTTGTACAGGACAAAAAACCCTGGGGCCAACGTCCTGACTTTC
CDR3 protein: CASSLYRTKNPGANVLTF

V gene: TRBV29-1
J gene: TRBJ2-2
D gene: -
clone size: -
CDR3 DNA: TGCAGCGTTGATAGGGGGACCGGGGAGCTGTTTTTT
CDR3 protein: CSVDRGTGELFF

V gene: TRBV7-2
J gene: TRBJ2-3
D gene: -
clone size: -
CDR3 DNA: TGTGCCAGCACCCCCTGGGGGCTCCGCACAGATACGCAGTATTTT
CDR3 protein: CASTPWGLRTDTQYF

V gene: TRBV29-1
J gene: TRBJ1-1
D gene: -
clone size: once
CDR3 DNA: TGCAGCGTTGTTGGTTCTCACAGGGCGATGAACACTGAAGCTTTCTTT
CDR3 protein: CSVVGSHRAMNTEAFF

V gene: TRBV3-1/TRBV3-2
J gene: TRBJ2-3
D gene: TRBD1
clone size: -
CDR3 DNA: TGTGCCAGCAGCCAGTCGACAGGGAAGCAGTATTTT
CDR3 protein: CASSQSTGKQYF

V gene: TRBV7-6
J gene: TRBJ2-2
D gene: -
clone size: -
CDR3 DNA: TGTGCCAGCAGCTACGGACTGGTTCTTAACACCGGGGAGCTGTTTTTT
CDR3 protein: CASSYGLVLNTGELFF

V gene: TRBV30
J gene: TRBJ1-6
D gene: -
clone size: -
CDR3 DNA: TGTGCCTGGAAAGGGGGGGGATCACCCCTCCACTTT
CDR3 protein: CAWKGGGSPLHF

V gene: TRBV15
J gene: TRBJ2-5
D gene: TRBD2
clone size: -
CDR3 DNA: TGTGCCACCAGCAGAGATTGGAGTAGCGGGGTACCCCAAGAGACCCAGTACTTC
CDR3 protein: CATSRDWSSGVPQETQYF

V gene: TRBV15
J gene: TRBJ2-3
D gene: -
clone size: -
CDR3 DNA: TGTGCCATTTCAGGGTGTAGGCAGTATTTT
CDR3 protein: CAISGCRQYF

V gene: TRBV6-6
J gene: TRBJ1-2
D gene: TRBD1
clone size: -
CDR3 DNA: TGTGCCAGCAAAGAGGGACAGGGACCCTATGGCTACACCTTC
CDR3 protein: CASKEGQGPYGYTF

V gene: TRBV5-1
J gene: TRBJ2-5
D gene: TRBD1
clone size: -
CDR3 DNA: TGCGCCAGCAGCGGGGGACAGGGTAAAGAGACCCAGTACTTC
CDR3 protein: CASSGGQGKETQYF

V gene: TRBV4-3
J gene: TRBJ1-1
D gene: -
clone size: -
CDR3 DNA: TGCGCCAGCAGCCAAACTGGGATCGGACGGGCGAACACTGAAGCTTTCTTT
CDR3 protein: CASSQTGIGRANTEAFF

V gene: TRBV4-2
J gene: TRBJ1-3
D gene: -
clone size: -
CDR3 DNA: TGTGCCAGCAGCCCAGGCCGAGAGGGGGAAGAGGGTTTT
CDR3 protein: CASSPGREGEEGF

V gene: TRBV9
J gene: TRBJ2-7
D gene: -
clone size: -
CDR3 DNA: TGTGCCAGCAGCCTAGGGGGTGGTTACGAGCAGTACTTC
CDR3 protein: CASSLGGGYEQYF

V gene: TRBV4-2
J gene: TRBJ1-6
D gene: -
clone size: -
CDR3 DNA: TGTGCCAGCAGCCAAGAGGGGGCGGGCGGCAATTCACCCCTCCACTTT
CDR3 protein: CASSQEGAGGNSPLHF

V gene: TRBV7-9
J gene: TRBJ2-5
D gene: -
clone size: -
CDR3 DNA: TGTGCCAGCAGTCTACTGGGGGGCGTAGGGGAGACCCAGTACTTC
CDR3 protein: CASSLLGGVGETQYF

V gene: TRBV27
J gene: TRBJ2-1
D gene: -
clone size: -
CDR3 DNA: TGTGCCAGCAGTTTGATCGGGTTCAGCTCCTACAATGAGCAGTTCTTC
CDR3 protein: CASSLIGFSSYNEQFF